This TCR beta chain comes out of a study of T cells in localized non-small cell lung cancer. Whole-study findings and limits: The highest T cell clonality was in uninvolved adjacent lung, above tumor. Sequencing, confined to only one tumor region, leaves heterogeneity possible.

Data came from immunoSEQ multiplex PCR; TCRdb stores just in-frame clones and leaves some out. The sample lists 45,000 to 55,000 clones, 70% to 90% occurring once. On this clone itself: Its specificity is unknown. Additional DNA sequences in this sample encode the identical CDR3.

This CDR3 spans 13 amino acids. Per the germline V gene, CDR1 is MNHEY and CDR2 is SVGAGI. The germline V and J ends were trimmed by 6 bases and 6 bases, with 11 bases remaining between them. Source: peripheral blood, taken before any cancer treatment. The source is an older male donor with stage III squamous cell lung carcinoma. V gene TRBV6-5 combines with J gene TRBJ2-2; D might be TRBD2 (5 bases). CDR3 nucleotides: TGTGCCAGCAGCCCCGGGGTAGCCGGGGAGCTGTTTTTT. It encodes CASSPGVAGELFF.